The 2 T cell receptor beta chains below all came from one sample that was sequenced in a study of regulatory T cells in long-lasting Graves disease (dated by TCRdb to the early 2020s). The library was obtained by multiplex PCR. Sequencing took place on an Illumina HiSeq 4000. To build TCR beta libraries, CDR3 regions were amplified by Arm-PCR using iRepertoire HTBI primers. The public reads were run again by TCRdb, first through fastp at Q25 and then through MiXCR, and only productive beta chains were kept. When rows share a CDR3 protein, they turn into one entry using the most common DNA and genes. For this sample the table gives roughly 400,000 distinct CDR3 sequences, of which 15% were detected only once. The ten biggest clones cover about 7.6% of the sample. The sample's time point label, in plain terms: newly diagnosed GD, antithyroid drugs for less than 3 months. RNA was extracted from PBMCs in TRIzol for both TCR sequencing and RNA sequencing.

The same specimen was also included in a second study, on T cells in Graves' hyperthyroidism and ophthalmopathy.

Sample: peripheral blood mononuclear cells (PBMCs), taken at new diagnosis, from a patient treated with antithyroid drugs. The receptors shown here come from a woman aged 40 to 50 with Graves disease. Donor details come from another sample of the same person, matched by shared clones.

This clonotype was counted between two and nine times. The rearrangement links TRBV28 to TRBJ1-3; D is unclear. Trimming shortened V by 3 bases and J by 0 bases, and 9 bases separated the two germline ends. The CDR3 has 15 residues. Germline V gives CDR1 MDHEN, CDR2 SYDVKM. In DNA form, the CDR3 reads TGTGCCAGCAGTTTTATAGATCACTCTGGAAACACCATATATTTT. Protein: CASSFIDHSGNTIYF. Drawing the rest from reference TRBV28 and TRBJ1-3, the complete variable domain is DVKVTQSSRYLVKRTGEKVFLECVQDMDHENMFWYRQDPGLGLRLIYFSYDVKMKEKGDIPEGYSVSREKKERFSLILESASTNQTSMYLCASSFIDHSGNTIYFGEGSWLTVV.

The rearrangement joins TRBV18 to TRBJ2-7, with TRBD1 identical over 10 bases. This CDR3 spans 14 amino acids. Germline loops: CDR1 KGHSH, CDR2 LQKENI. The V segment lost 2 bases and the J segment 6 bases; nucleotides outside the gene matches: 4. In nucleotides, the CDR3 is TGTGCCAGCTCACCAACCGGGACAGGGGTCGAGCAGTACTTC. This encodes CASSPTGTGVEQYF.